This T cell receptor beta chain was observed in a study of regulatory T cells in long-lasting Graves disease. Study results and caveats: Persistent disease preferred TRBV28, TRBJ1-2 and TRBJ2-5.

The time point here: persistent/refractory GD, antithyroid drugs over 5 years with positive TRAb. RNA extracted from PBMCs served as the sequencing template. This clonotype turned up a few times. Its antigen is unknown. This CDR3 contains 19 residues. Trimming cost V 0 bases and J 4 bases, with 25 bases left between them. Germline V gene data show CDR1 as SGHRS and CDR2 as YFSETQ. The TCR beta library used iRepertoire HTBI primers with Arm-PCR amplification of CDR3. MiXCR, applied by TCRdb to the multiplex PCR reads, yields one record per CDR3 protein. Of 420,000 or so distinct CDR3 sequences in the sample, 23% were seen once.

The sequencing used peripheral blood mononuclear cells (PBMCs), collected when the disease was refractory, from a patient treated with antithyroid drugs. The receptor was derived from a female donor with Graves disease. The gene calls are TRBV5-1 and TRBJ2-5; D is perhaps TRBD2 (5 bases). This CDR3 is CASSLAHSVGTQAGETQYF. CDR3 sequence (DNA): TGCGCCAGCAGCTTGGCCCATTCCGTCGGCACCCAGGCGGGAGAGACCCAGTACTTC.